This TCR beta chain emerged from a study of esophageal squamous cell carcinoma under preoperative chemotherapy. The time point: before preoperative PTX-NDP chemotherapy. Before surgery, patients were given preoperative paclitaxel-nedaplatin chemotherapy. Germline V gene sequence: CDR1 LGHNA, CDR2 YNFKEQ. Trimming cost V 3 bases and J 1 base; bases outside gene matches: 9. The CDR3 is made up of 18 amino acids. TCRdb re-called the PCR reads with MiXCR, one entry per CDR3 protein. The profile shows tens of thousands of distinct CDR3 sequences, 49% of them singletons. The chain couples TRBV4-2 to TRBJ2-6; 7 nucleotides agree with TRBD2. The receptor's source is a human donor with esophageal squamous cell carcinoma. The donor label of this sample is uncertain. This specimen was acquired from a patient given preoperative chemotherapy. CDR3 protein: CASSHTGTGGSGANVLTF. The CDR3 DNA reads as TGTGCCAGCAGCCACACCGGGACGGGAGGATCTGGGGCCAACGTCCTGACTTTC.